These T cell receptor beta chains were read from a single sample in a study of blood T cell repertoires in COVID-19. TCRdb keeps only in-frame clones here, not all; method: immunoSEQ multiplex PCR. The sample includes some 25,000 clones, approximately 81% of them seen just once. Sequencing used peripheral blood. Receptors originate from a man in his 70s with acute or convalescent COVID-19. Each CDR3 is given with its conserved first and last residue. The order of the fields is D gene, CDR3 length, clone size, V gene, J gene, CDR3 protein, CDR3 DNA. D genes are given only for firm matches. Clone size is given for some rows only: seen once, a few or many times, or a class if the clone is expanded.

>-|12|-|TRBV7-2|TRBJ1-6
CASSLVSSPLHF
TGTGCCAGCAGCTTAGTGAGTTCACCCCTCCACTTT
>TRBD1|17|-|TRBV11-2|TRBJ1-1
CASSHTGTGGSGTEAFF
TGTGCCAGCAGCCACACTGGGACAGGGGGCTCGGGAACTGAAGCTTTCTTT
>-|12|-|TRBV20-1|TRBJ2-5
CSASSSVETQYF
TGCAGTGCTAGTAGTAGCGTTGAGACCCAGTACTTC
>TRBD1|14|-|TRBV6-5|TRBJ1-6
CASGTGGDNSPLHF
TGTGCCAGCGGGACAGGGGGGGATAATTCACCCCTCCACTTT
>-|14|-|TRBV6-6|TRBJ1-6
CASRGVQGNSPLHF
TGTGCCAGCAGAGGGGTCCAGGGTAATTCACCCCTCCACTTT
>TRBD1|15|-|TRBV7-2|TRBJ2-7
CASSLSGTEDYEQYF
TGTGCCAGCAGCTTATCTGGGACAGAAGACTACGAGCAGTACTTC
>-|13|once|TRBV10-1|TRBJ2-3
CASSDQRVGTQYF
TGCGCCAGCAGTGACCAGCGGGTCGGGACGCAGTATTTT
>-|13|-|TRBV29-1|TRBJ1-5
CSALTDNNQPQHF
TGCAGCGCACTGACAGACAATAATCAGCCCCAGCATTTT
>TRBD1|13|-|TRBV9|TRBJ1-1
CASSPTGVTEAFF
TGTGCCAGCAGTCCGACAGGGGTGACTGAAGCTTTCTTT
>TRBD2|15|few|TRBV19|TRBJ2-5
CASRPTPGGEETQYF
TGTGCCAGTAGGCCTACCCCGGGGGGAGAAGAGACCCAGTACTTC
>-|14|-|TRBV5-1|TRBJ2-1
CASSLDRVDNEQFF
TGCGCCAGCAGCTTGGACAGGGTCGACAATGAGCAGTTCTTC
>-|12|-|TRBV7-6|TRBJ2-2
CASSLRLGELFF
TGTGCCAGCAGCTTACGTTTAGGGGAGCTGTTTTTT
>TRBD2|16|once|TRBV5-1|TRBJ2-1
CASSFTSGSSYNEQFF
TGCGCCAGCAGCTTCACTAGCGGGAGCTCCTACAATGAGCAGTTCTTC
>TRBD1|15|-|TRBV4-1|TRBJ1-2
CASSQEVQGGYGYTF
TGCGCCAGCAGCCAAGAGGTACAGGGGGGCTATGGCTACACCTTC
>-|18|once|TRBV15|TRBJ2-2
CATSRDISRAGRTGELFF
TGTGCCACCAGCAGAGATATAAGTCGGGCAGGGAGGACCGGGGAGCTGTTTTTT
>-|13|-|TRBV3-1/TRBV3-2|TRBJ1-3
CASSRGPGNTIYF
TGTGCCAGCAGCCGGGGGCCCGGAAACACCATATATTTT
>TRBD1|16|once|TRBV9|TRBJ1-3
CASSVGDSGTGNTIYF
TGTGCCAGCAGCGTAGGGGACAGCGGTACTGGAAACACCATATATTTT
>-|12|-|TRBV5-4|TRBJ2-7
CASSLALGEQYF
TGTGCCAGCAGCTTGGCCCTAGGTGAGCAGTACTTC
>-|13|-|TRBV11-2|TRBJ2-1
CASSFEVPNEQFF
TGTGCCAGCAGCTTCGAGGTCCCCAATGAGCAGTTCTTC
>-|13|-|TRBV5-1|TRBJ1-2
CASSTGTIDGYTF
TGCGCCAGCAGCACCGGGACAATTGATGGCTACACCTTC
>-|15|-|TRBV18|TRBJ1-2
CASSPSTGSQYGYTF
TGTGCCAGCTCACCTTCGACAGGTTCTCAGTATGGCTACACCTTC
>-|14|once|TRBV29-1|TRBJ1-1
CSVEEIITGLRSFF
TGCAGCGTTGAAGAAATTATTACAGGGTTGAGGTCTTTCTTT
>TRBD1|14|-|TRBV7-9|TRBJ2-7
CASSPRTGRYEQYF
TGTGCCAGCAGCCCGAGGACAGGAAGGTACGAGCAGTACTTC
>TRBD1|17|-|TRBV7-2|TRBJ1-1
CASSSPGQGAGVAEAFF
TGTGCCAGCAGCTCCCCGGGACAGGGGGCTGGTGTCGCTGAAGCTTTCTTT
>-|13|once|TRBV7-9|TRBJ2-2
CASSPSGAGELFF
TGTGCCAGCAGCCCCTCAGGGGCCGGGGAGCTGTTTTTT
>TRBD2|16|-|TRBV20-1|TRBJ2-7
CSASDLAGGRSYEQYF
TGCAGTGCTAGTGATCTAGCGGGAGGAAGGTCCTACGAGCAGTACTTC
>TRBD1|14|few|TRBV20-1|TRBJ1-2
CSATDSRTGRGYTF
TGCAGTGCTACTGACTCCCGGACAGGGCGTGGCTACACCTTC
>-|14|-|TRBV9|TRBJ1-1
CASSVEHLNTEAFF
TGTGCCAGCAGCGTAGAACACCTGAACACTGAAGCTTTCTTT
>-|15|once|TRBV9|TRBJ1-5
CASSVDAGSDQPQHF
TGTGCCAGCAGCGTAGATGCGGGGTCTGATCAGCCCCAGCATTTT
>-|12|-|TRBV6-5|TRBJ1-2
CASGAPRYGYTF
TGTGCCAGCGGGGCGCCCCGATATGGCTACACCTTC
>TRBD1|14|-|TRBV6-5|TRBJ2-1
CASSYSGQGNEQFF
TGTGCCAGCAGTTACTCTGGACAGGGGAATGAGCAGTTCTTC
>TRBD2|15|-|TRBV30|TRBJ2-2
CAWKGGRPNTGELFF
TGTGCCTGGAAGGGAGGGAGACCGAACACCGGGGAGCTGTTTTTT
>-|13|-|TRBV30|TRBJ1-5
CAWTGNSNQPQHF
TGTGCCTGGACAGGGAATAGCAATCAGCCCCAGCATTTT
>-|15|-|TRBV2|TRBJ1-4
CASSRQFATNEKLFF
TGTGCCAGCAGTCGACAGTTTGCAACTAATGAAAAACTGTTTTTT
>-|15|few|TRBV6-6|TRBJ1-5
CATITGPQSNQPQHF
TGTGCCACGATCACAGGGCCTCAGAGCAATCAGCCCCAGCATTTT
>-|16|-|TRBV5-5|TRBJ1-3
CASSRMAGGSGNTIYF
TGTGCCAGCAGTCGAATGGCCGGGGGCTCTGGAAACACCATATATTTT
>TRBD2|16|-|TRBV5-4|TRBJ2-1
CASSLGGTSGTNEQFF
TGTGCCAGCAGCTTGGGCGGGACTAGCGGGACCAATGAGCAGTTCTTC
>TRBD1|12|medium-sized|TRBV19|TRBJ2-5
CASRTAQGAQYF
TGTGCCAGTCGGACGGCCCAGGGGGCCCAGTACTTC
>-|14|-|TRBV3-1/TRBV3-2|TRBJ1-1
CASSQGAENTEAFF
TGTGCCAGCAGCCAAGGGGCAGAGAACACTGAAGCTTTCTTT
>TRBD1|17|-|TRBV9|TRBJ1-4
CASSVGDRGLSNEKLFF
TGTGCCAGCAGCGTAGGGGACAGGGGGCTTAGTAATGAAAAACTGTTTTTT
>TRBD1|11|-|TRBV30|TRBJ1-2
CAWRQGEGYTF
TGTGCCTGGAGACAGGGGGAAGGCTACACCTTC
>-|12|-|TRBV25-1|TRBJ2-5
CASSEVGGTQYF
TGTGCCAGCAGTGAGGTAGGCGGGACCCAGTACTTC
>TRBD1|14|-|TRBV11-3|TRBJ2-7
CASSFQGVGNEQYF
TGTGCCAGCAGCTTTCAGGGGGTGGGAAACGAGCAGTACTTC
>TRBD2|15|-|TRBV5-1|TRBJ2-2
CASSELAGNTGELFF
TGCGCCAGCAGCGAGCTAGCGGGGAACACCGGGGAGCTGTTTTTT
>-|14|-|TRBV11-2|TRBJ2-3
CASSLGRRWDTQYF
TGTGCCAGCAGCTTAGGCCGGCGGTGGGATACGCAGTATTTT
>TRBD2|15|-|TRBV30|TRBJ2-1
CAWSRTSGRADEQFF
TGTGCCTGGAGTAGGACTAGCGGGAGGGCAGATGAGCAGTTCTTC